Each of the 3 T cell receptor beta chains below was sequenced from the same sample in a study of cytomegalovirus exposure and HLA in healthy donors. A multiplex PCR was run with 60 Vbeta primers and 13 Jbeta primers. Profiled with immunoSEQ multiplex PCR; TCRdb holds only in-frame clones, not every one. The repertoire consists of about 120,000 clones, with 9.5% occurring once and the leading ten covering 3%. Sample: PBMCs. The receptors here all came from a man in his thirties or forties in good health and CMV-seronegative.

This clone was counted a few times. The gene calls are TRBV7-2 and TRBJ2-7; D gene uncertain. The CDR3 spans 14 residues. CDR1 SGHTA and CDR2 FQGNSA come from the germline V gene. V was clipped by 5 bases and J by 0 bases, with 11 bases between them. In DNA form, the CDR3 reads TGTGCCAGCAGCGACCGGCGGTCCTCCTACGAGCAGTACTTC. It encodes CASSDRRSSYEQYF.

This clone was seen only a few times. The V gene is TRBV2, the J gene TRBJ2-7, with TRBD2 matching over 7 bases. With V trimmed by 7 bases and J by 0 bases, 6 bases remained unmatched. CDR3 length equals 14 residues. CDR1 is SNHLY, CDR2 FYNNEI, per germline. CDR3 DNA sequence: TGTGCCAGCACGGATTCTAGCGGCTCCTACGAGCAGTACTTC. Amino acids: CASTDSSGSYEQYF.

This clone has just a few counts. The chain joins TRBV15 to TRBJ2-7; possibly TRBD2 for D (5 bases). This CDR3 region has 14 residues. The ends were cut back, 1 base at V and 5 bases at J, with 12 bases in the middle. In germline, CDR1 is LNHNV, CDR2 YYDKDF (reference sequence). The CDR3 bases are TGTGCCACCAGCAGAGGGGGAGAGCTCCACGAGCAGTACTTC. It translates to CATSRGGELHEQYF.